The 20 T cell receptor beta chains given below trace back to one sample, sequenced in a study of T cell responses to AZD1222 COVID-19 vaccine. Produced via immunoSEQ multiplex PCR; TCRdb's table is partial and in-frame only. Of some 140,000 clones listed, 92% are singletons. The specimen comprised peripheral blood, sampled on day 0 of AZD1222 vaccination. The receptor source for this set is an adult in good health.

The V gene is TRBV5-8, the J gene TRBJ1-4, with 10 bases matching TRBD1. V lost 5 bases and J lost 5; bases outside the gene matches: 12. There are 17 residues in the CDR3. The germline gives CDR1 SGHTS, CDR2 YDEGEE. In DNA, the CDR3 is TGTGCCAGCAGTCTTTTGGGACAGGGGACACGAAATGAAAAACTGTTTTTT. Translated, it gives CASSLLGQGTRNEKLFF.

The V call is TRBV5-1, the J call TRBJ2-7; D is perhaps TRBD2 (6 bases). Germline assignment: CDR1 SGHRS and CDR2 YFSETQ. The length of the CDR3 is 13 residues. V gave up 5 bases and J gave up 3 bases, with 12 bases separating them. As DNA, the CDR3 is TGCGCCAGCAGGGACTATCAGGGCTACGAGCAGTACTTC. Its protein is CASRDYQGYEQYF.

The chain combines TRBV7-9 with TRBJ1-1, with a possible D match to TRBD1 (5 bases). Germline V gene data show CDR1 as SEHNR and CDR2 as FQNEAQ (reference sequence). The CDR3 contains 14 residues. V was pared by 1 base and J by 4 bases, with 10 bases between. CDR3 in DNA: TGTGCCAGCAGCTTAGTCCCAGGGACCACTGAAGCTTTCTTT. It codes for CASSLVPGTTEAFF.

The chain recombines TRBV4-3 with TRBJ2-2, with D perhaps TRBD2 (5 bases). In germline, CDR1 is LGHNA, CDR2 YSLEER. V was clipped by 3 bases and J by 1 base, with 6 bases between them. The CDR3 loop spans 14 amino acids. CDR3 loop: CASSQGRNTGELFF. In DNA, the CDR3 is TGCGCCAGCAGCCAGGGGAGGAACACCGGGGAGCTGTTTTTT.

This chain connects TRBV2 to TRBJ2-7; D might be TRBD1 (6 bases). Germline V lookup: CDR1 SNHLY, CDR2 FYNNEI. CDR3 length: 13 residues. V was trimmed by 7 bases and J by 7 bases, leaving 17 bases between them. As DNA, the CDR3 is TGTGCCAGCAAGGGGGACCAATCGAGGGAGCAGTACTTC. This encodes CASKGDQSREQYF.

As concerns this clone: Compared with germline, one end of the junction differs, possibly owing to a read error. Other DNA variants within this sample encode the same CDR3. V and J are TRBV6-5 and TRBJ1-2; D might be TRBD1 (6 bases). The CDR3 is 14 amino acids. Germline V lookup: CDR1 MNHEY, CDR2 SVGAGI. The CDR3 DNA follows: TGTGCCAGCAGTAGTCAGACGGACAGCCGTGGCTACACTTTC. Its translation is CASSSQTDSRGYTF.

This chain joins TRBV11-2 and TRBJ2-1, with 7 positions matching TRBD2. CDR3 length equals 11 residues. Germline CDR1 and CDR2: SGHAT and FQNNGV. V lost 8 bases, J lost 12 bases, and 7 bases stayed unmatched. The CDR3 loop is CASVGRGRQFF. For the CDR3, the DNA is TGTGCCAGCGTAGGGAGGGGTAGGCAGTTCTTC.

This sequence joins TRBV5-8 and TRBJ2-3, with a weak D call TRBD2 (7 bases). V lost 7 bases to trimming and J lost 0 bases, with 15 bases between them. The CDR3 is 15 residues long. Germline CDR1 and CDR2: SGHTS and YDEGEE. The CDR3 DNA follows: TGTGCCAGCTTCCTAGAGGGGGGGAGCACAGATACGCAGTATTTT. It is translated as CASFLEGGSTDTQYF.

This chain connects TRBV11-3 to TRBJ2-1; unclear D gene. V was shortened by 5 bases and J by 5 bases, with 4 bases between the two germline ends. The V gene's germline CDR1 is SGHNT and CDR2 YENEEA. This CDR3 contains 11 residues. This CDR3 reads CASSQDNEQFF. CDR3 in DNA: TGTGCCAGCAGCCAGGACAATGAGCAGTTCTTC.

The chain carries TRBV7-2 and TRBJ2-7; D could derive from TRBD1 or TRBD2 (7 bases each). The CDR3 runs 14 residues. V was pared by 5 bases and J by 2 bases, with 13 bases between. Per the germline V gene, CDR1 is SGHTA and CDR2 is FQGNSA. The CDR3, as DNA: TGTGCCAGCAGCAGAGCGGGACAGCCCTACGAGCAGTACTTC. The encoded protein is CASSRAGQPYEQYF.

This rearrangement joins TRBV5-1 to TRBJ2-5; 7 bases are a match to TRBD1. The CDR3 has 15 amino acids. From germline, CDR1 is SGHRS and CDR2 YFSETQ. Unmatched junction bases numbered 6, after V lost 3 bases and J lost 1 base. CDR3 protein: CASSSGTAIQETQYF. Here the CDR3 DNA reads TGCGCCAGCAGCTCTGGGACAGCCATCCAAGAGACCCAGTACTTC.

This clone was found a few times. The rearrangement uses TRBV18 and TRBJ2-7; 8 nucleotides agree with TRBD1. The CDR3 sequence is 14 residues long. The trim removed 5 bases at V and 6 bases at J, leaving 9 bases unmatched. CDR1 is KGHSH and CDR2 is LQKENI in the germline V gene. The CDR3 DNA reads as TGTGCCAGCTCAGGCGACAGGGGTACAACCGAGCAGTACTTC. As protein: CASSGDRGTTEQYF.

The CDR3 DNA reads TGTGCCAGCAGTTTCCAGGGTCCCGGGGAGCTGTTTTTT. It translates to CASSFQGPGELFF. The chain links TRBV6-5 to TRBJ2-2; D possibly corresponds to TRBD1 (5 bases). V gave up 4 bases and J gave up 6 bases, with 9 bases separating them. CDR3 length: 13 residues. Per germline, CDR1 MNHEY and CDR2 SVGAGI.

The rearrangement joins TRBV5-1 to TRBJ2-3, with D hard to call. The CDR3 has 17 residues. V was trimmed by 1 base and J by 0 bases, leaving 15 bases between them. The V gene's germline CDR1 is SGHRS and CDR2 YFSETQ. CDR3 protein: CASSLNGLSGSTDTQYF. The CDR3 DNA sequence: TGCGCCAGCAGCTTGAATGGGCTTTCTGGTAGCACAGATACGCAGTATTTT.

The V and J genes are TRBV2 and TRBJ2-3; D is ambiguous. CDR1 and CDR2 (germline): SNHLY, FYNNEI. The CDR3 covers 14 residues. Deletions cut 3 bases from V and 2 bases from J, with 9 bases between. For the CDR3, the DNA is TGTGCCAGCAGTGATGTGAGGACCACAGATACGCAGTATTTT. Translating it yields CASSDVRTTDTQYF.

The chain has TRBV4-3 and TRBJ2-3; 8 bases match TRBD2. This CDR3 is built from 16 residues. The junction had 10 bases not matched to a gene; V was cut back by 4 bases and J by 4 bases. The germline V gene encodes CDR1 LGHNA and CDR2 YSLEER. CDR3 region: CASSRSPAGGSDTQYF. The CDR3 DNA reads TGCGCCAGCAGCCGATCTCCCGCGGGGGGTTCAGATACGCAGTATTTT.

CDR3 sequence reads: CASRGTGNQPQHF. The CDR3 DNA sequence: TGTGCCAGCAGGGGGACAGGTAATCAGCCCCAGCATTTT. The rearrangement links TRBV12-3 or TRBV12-4 to TRBJ1-5; TRBD1 matches 8 bases. Losses at the gene ends were 6 bases for V and 4 bases for J; bases not matched to a gene: 2. This CDR3 contains 13 residues.

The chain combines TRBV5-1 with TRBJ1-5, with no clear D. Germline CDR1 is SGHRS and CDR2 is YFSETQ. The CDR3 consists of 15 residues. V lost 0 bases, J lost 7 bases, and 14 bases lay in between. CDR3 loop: CASSLVPSAAQPQHF. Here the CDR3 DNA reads TGCGCCAGCAGCTTGGTTCCTTCAGCGGCCCAGCCCCAGCATTTT.

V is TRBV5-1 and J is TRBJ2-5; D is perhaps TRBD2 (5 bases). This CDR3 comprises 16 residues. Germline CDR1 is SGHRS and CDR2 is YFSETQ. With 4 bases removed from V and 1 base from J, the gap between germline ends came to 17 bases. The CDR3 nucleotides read TGCGCCAGCAGCCGCTTCGCGAGGGTACGCCAAGAGACCCAGTACTTC. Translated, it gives CASSRFARVRQETQYF.

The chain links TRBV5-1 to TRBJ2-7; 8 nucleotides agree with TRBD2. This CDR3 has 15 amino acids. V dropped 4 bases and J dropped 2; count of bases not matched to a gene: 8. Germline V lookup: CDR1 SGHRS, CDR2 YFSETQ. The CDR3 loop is CASSPAVSGAYEQYF. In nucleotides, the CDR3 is TGCGCCAGCAGCCCAGCGGTTAGCGGGGCCTACGAGCAGTACTTC.